This T cell receptor beta chain was sequenced in a study of radiation and T cells in renal cell carcinoma. Time point denoted: blood 4 weeks post-SBRT, at nephrectomy. Stated treatment: 15 Gy SBRT to primary tumor, nephrectomy 4 weeks later. A word on this clone: The junction does not match germline at one end; this may be a read error.

Method: immunoSEQ multiplex PCR; TCRdb's copy keeps in-frame clones and lacks some. The repertoire holds around 81,000 clones, with around four fifths as singletons. The specimen was blood, collected from a patient whose treatment included radiotherapy and nephrectomy. This TCR derives from a man in his fifties with renal cell carcinoma.

The CDR3 sequence: CASREGSRGFTDTQYF. The CDR3 DNA sequence: TGTGCCAGCAGGGAAGGGAGCCGGGGGTTCACAGATACGCAGTATTTT. The genes are TRBV2 and TRBJ2-3; D possibly corresponds to TRBD2 (6 bases). The CDR3 loop spans 16 amino acids. Germline CDR1 reads SNHLY; CDR2 reads FYNNEI.